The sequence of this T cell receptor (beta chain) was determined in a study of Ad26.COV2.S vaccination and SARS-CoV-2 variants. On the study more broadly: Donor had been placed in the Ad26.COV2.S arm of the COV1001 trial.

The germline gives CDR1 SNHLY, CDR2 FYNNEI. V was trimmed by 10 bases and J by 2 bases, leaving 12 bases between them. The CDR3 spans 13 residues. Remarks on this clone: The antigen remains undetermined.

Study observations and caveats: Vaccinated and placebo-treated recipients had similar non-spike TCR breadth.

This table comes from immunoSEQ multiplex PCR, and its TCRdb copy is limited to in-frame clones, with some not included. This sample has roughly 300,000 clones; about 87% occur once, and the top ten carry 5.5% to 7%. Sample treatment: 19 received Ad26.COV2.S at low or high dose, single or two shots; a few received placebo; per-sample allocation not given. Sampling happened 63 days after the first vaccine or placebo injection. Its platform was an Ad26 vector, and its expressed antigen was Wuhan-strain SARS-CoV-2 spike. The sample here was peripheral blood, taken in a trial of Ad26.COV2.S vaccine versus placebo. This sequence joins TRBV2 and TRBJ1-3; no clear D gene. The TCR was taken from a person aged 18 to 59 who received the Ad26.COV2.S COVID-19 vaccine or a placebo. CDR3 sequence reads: CATTRTTGNTIYF. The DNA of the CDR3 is TGTGCCACTACACGTACCACTGGAAACACCATATATTTT.